The rows below give T cell receptor beta chains drawn from one sample of a study of shared T cell receptors in the human thymus. Libraries were prepared by immunoSEQ multiplex PCR; TCRdb keeps only in-frame clonotypes and omits some of them. The sample records hundreds of thousands of clones, approximately 85% being singletons. Another study also made use of these data, one on human thymus T cells.

The sequencing sample was made of thymocytes. All receptors come from a girl under three years old with a congenital heart defect. CDR3s include the opening cysteine and the closing phenylalanine or tryptophan. Fields, in order: V gene, clone size, D gene, J gene, CDR3 protein, CDR3 DNA. A D gene is named only where the DNA matches it firmly. Size values are once, few and many counts, or a class for expanded clones, and some rows have none.

>TRBV20-1|NA|NA|TRBJ2-3
CSAIGDTQYF
TGCAGTGCTATCGGAGATACGCAGTATTTT
>TRBV7-2|once|TRBD1|TRBJ2-2
CASSWPGQGASFTGELFF
TGTGCCAGCAGCTGGCCGGGACAGGGGGCGTCGTTCACCGGGGAGCTGTTTTTT
>TRBV29-1|once|NA|TRBJ1-4
CSVTNRAFSEKLFF
TGCAGCGTGACAAACAGGGCATTCAGTGAAAAACTGTTTTTT
>TRBV7-9|NA|TRBD1|TRBJ1-6
CASSLGGQGAGNSPLHF
TGTGCCAGCAGCTTAGGTGGACAGGGGGCCGGGAATTCACCCCTCCACTTT
>TRBV10-1|few|NA|TRBJ2-7
CASTSGFVYEQYF
TGCGCCAGCACCTCAGGGTTCGTCTACGAGCAGTACTTC
>TRBV9|NA|NA|TRBJ1-2
CASSVGSRYYGYTF
TGTGCCAGCAGCGTAGGATCCAGGTACTATGGCTACACCTTC
>TRBV25-1|NA|NA|TRBJ1-2
CASSEYRGRGSPDYGYTF
TGTGCCAGCAGTGAATATCGCGGGCGCGGGTCTCCGGACTATGGCTACACCTTC
>TRBV15|once|NA|TRBJ2-2
CATGTANTGELFF
TGTGCCACCGGGACTGCTAACACCGGGGAGCTGTTTTTT
>TRBV30|NA|TRBD1|TRBJ1-6
CAWKLQGTSYNSPLHF
TGTGCCTGGAAATTACAGGGGACCTCCTATAATTCACCCCTCCACTTT
>TRBV7-2|NA|TRBD1|TRBJ1-1
CASSSRTGAPESEAFF
TGTGCCAGCAGCTCTCGGACAGGGGCTCCGGAAAGTGAAGCTTTCTTT
>TRBV5-1|NA|NA|TRBJ1-1
CASSFSGTEAFF
TGCGCCAGCAGCTTTTCGGGTACGGAAGCTTTCTTT
>TRBV5-1|NA|NA|TRBJ2-2
CASSLGGNTGELFF
TGCGCCAGCAGCCTCGGGGGGAACACCGGGGAGCTGTTTTTT
>TRBV19|NA|NA|TRBJ1-5
CASSRYRHGSAGPQHF
TGTGCCAGTAGTAGGTACAGACACGGATCGGCTGGGCCCCAGCATTTT
>TRBV4-3|NA|NA|TRBJ1-2
CASSQARQNYGYTF
TGCGCCAGCAGCCAGGCAAGACAGAACTATGGCTACACCTTC
>TRBV2|once|TRBD1|TRBJ2-1
CASNRDREVYNEQFF
TGTGCCAGCAATAGGGACAGGGAGGTCTACAATGAGCAGTTCTTC
>TRBV9|NA|NA|TRBJ1-2
CASSVRSGFYGYTF
TGTGCCAGCAGCGTTCGGTCAGGGTTCTATGGCTACACCTTC
>TRBV27|NA|NA|TRBJ1-1
CASSLQEGAFF
TGTGCCAGCAGTTTACAAGAGGGAGCTTTCTTT
>TRBV5-1|NA|TRBD1|TRBJ1-1
CASRQGQENTEAFF
TGCGCCAGCAGGCAGGGACAGGAGAACACTGAAGCTTTCTTT
>TRBV7-3|NA|TRBD2|TRBJ2-1
CASSLRGAPYNEQFF
TGTGCCAGCAGCCTGCGGGGGGCCCCCTACAATGAGCAGTTCTTC
>TRBV14|NA|NA|TRBJ2-1
CASYRDSANNEQFF
TGTGCCAGCTACCGGGACTCCGCTAACAATGAGCAGTTCTTC
>TRBV2|NA|TRBD1|TRBJ1-6
CATKTGQILSPLHF
TGTGCCACCAAAACGGGACAGATATTATCACCCCTCCACTTT
>TRBV6-6|NA|NA|TRBJ1-5
CATTVRGSNQPQHF
TGTGCCACCACTGTTAGGGGAAGCAATCAGCCCCAGCATTTT
>TRBV14|once|NA|TRBJ2-3
CASSQEWSLAGRLRDTQYF
TGTGCCAGCAGCCAAGAGTGGTCATTGGCGGGGAGACTCCGGGATACGCAGTATTTT
>TRBV28|NA|NA|TRBJ2-7
CASSLRGIFYEQYF
TGTGCCAGCAGTTTAAGAGGGATTTTCTACGAGCAGTACTTC
>TRBV7-2|NA|TRBD2|TRBJ2-1
CASSLGETSGGNEQFF
TGTGCCAGCAGCTTAGGAGAGACTAGCGGGGGGAATGAGCAGTTCTTC
>TRBV9|NA|NA|TRBJ1-2
CASSVAWGGYGYTF
TGTGCCAGCAGCGTAGCTTGGGGGGGGTATGGCTACACCTTC
>TRBV9|NA|TRBD2|TRBJ2-1
CASSVDGGGNNEQFF
TGTGCCAGCAGCGTAGACGGGGGGGGGAACAATGAGCAGTTCTTC
>TRBV27|NA|NA|TRBJ2-7
CASSPPGVSSYEQYF
TGTGCCAGCAGTCCCCCCGGGGTTAGCTCCTACGAGCAGTACTTC
>TRBV28|NA|NA|TRBJ2-5
CASSLWQGRGQETQYF
TGTGCCAGCAGTTTATGGCAGGGCAGGGGACAAGAGACCCAGTACTTC
>TRBV5-6|NA|TRBD1|TRBJ1-2
CASSPTGTGGVNGYGYTF
TGTGCCAGCAGCCCGACCGGGACAGGGGGCGTAAATGGCTATGGCTACACCTTC
>TRBV2|NA|NA|TRBJ1-6
CASCTGSSYYFPDYNSPLHF
TGTGCCAGCTGCACAGGATCATCATATTACTTCCCCGATTATAATTCCCCCCTCCACTTT
>TRBV4-1|once|NA|TRBJ1-1
CASSQVGRGKAFF
TGCGCCAGCAGCCAAGTTGGCAGGGGAAAAGCTTTCTTT
>TRBV7-8|NA|NA|TRBJ1-1
CASKQLTTENTEAFF
TGTGCCAGCAAGCAACTAACGACAGAGAACACTGAAGCTTTCTTT
>TRBV19|NA|TRBD1|TRBJ1-5
CASSSGTANQPQHF
TGTGCCAGTAGTTCCGGGACAGCTAATCAGCCCCAGCATTTT
>TRBV7-9|once|NA|TRBJ1-5
CASSLDREANQPQHF
TGTGCCAGCAGCTTAGACAGGGAAGCCAATCAGCCCCAGCATTTT
>TRBV2|NA|TRBD1|TRBJ1-3
CASKSGQKIKNSGNTIYF
TGTGCCAGCAAATCGGGACAGAAAATTAAAAACTCTGGAAACACCATATATTTT
>TRBV7-9|NA|TRBD1|TRBJ1-2
CASSPKPGTGSYGYTF
TGTGCCAGCAGCCCCAAGCCCGGGACAGGGAGCTATGGCTACACCTTC
>TRBV6-5|NA|TRBD2|TRBJ2-7
CASTPRGGVVYEQYF
TGTGCCAGCACCCCTCGGGGGGGAGTGGTCTACGAGCAGTACTTC
>TRBV6-5|NA|TRBD1|TRBJ1-1
CASSTGQGADTEAFF
TGTGCCAGCAGTACGGGACAGGGGGCCGACACTGAAGCTTTCTTT
>TRBV5-1|NA|TRBD1|TRBJ1-2
CASSPGRDRAQTNYGYTF
TGCGCCAGCAGCCCCGGGAGGGACAGGGCCCAGACTAACTATGGCTACACCTTC
>TRBV7-8|NA|NA|TRBJ2-6
CASSLSQSGANVLTF
TGTGCCAGCAGCTTATCCCAATCCGGGGCCAACGTCCTGACTTTC
>TRBV15|NA|NA|TRBJ2-3
CATSRTSLTSTGADTQYF
TGTGCCACCAGTAGGACTAGCCTAACCTCAACAGGGGCAGATACGCAGTATTTT
>TRBV14|NA|TRBD1|TRBJ1-1
CASSQVSSTGRGTEAFF
TGTGCCAGCAGCCAAGTTTCGTCGACAGGGCGAGGCACTGAAGCTTTCTTT
>TRBV7-2|NA|TRBD1|TRBJ2-7
CASSLRTGGFPRPHF
TGTGCCAGCAGCTTACGGACAGGGGGTTTTCCGAGACCTCATTTC
>TRBV2|NA|NA|TRBJ1-2
CASIIPQNYGYTF
TGTGCCAGCATTATCCCACAGAACTATGGCTACACCTTC
>TRBV6-6|NA|TRBD1|TRBJ1-4
CASSPEGTGVNEKLFF
TGTGCCAGCAGCCCCGAAGGGACAGGGGTTAATGAAAAACTGTTTTTT
>TRBV5-4|NA|TRBD2|TRBJ2-1
CASSLTDIVAGSAEQFF
TGTGCCAGCAGCTTGACGGATATAGTAGCGGGTTCGGCTGAGCAGTTCTTC
>TRBV29-1|NA|NA|TRBJ2-7
CSVALVPGAPVSYEQYF
TGCAGCGTCGCCCTTGTTCCAGGGGCGCCTGTATCCTACGAGCAGTACTTC
>TRBV2|NA|NA|TRBJ1-3
CASPQQSQGNTIYF
TGTGCCAGCCCACAACAGTCTCAAGGAAACACCATATATTTT